This is a list of T cell receptor beta chains from one sample in a study of T cells after yellow fever vaccination. TCRdb fed the 5' RACE reads into MiXCR, producing one record per CDR3 protein. The repertoire holds roughly 63,000 distinct CDR3 sequences, with roughly 7.3% as singletons. Specimen: CD8+ T cells sorted from PBMCs, collected 15 days after the yellow fever booster vaccination. All receptors derive from a man aged 25-45 years who received the YFV17D yellow fever vaccine. Both conserved end residues are part of each CDR3. Clone size is stated in some rows and not others, as once, few, many or a class when expanded.

v_call	clone_size	j_call	cdr3_aa
TRBV20-1	many	TRBJ2-5	CSASYEYF
TRBV9	many	TRBJ2-7	CASSVGGLGGGYYEQYF
TRBV12-3/TRBV12-4	many	TRBJ1-1	CASSPSTENTEAFF
TRBV20-1	many	TRBJ2-2	CSALQLNTGELFF
TRBV7-2	many	TRBJ2-7	CASSYYPYEQYF
TRBV9	few	TRBJ2-5	CASSPGGPGYQETQYF
TRBV6-5	many	TRBJ2-1	CASRLGASGYNEQFF
TRBV3-1	many	TRBJ2-1	CASSQDEQSGGTYNEQFF
TRBV7-9	many	TRBJ2-3	CASSTPGLHGGQYF
TRBV12-3/TRBV12-4	many	TRBJ2-1	CASSLGLNEQFF
TRBV7-6	many	TRBJ2-1	CASSETGIGYNEQFF
TRBV4-3	few	TRBJ2-7	CASSRTGGSEQYF
TRBV15	many	TRBJ2-1	CATSGSTSGRRNNEQFF
TRBV29-1	many	TRBJ2-1	CSALEENEQFF
TRBV5-5	many	TRBJ2-5	CASSQGLAGGLSETQYF
TRBV7-8	many	TRBJ2-1	CASSLEGVDEQFF
TRBV18	many	TRBJ2-3	CASSPKSGPDTQYF
TRBV7-8	many	TRBJ2-1	CASSVTGTVYNEQFF
TRBV14	many	TRBJ2-1	CASSQGQGLAVFSYNEQFF
TRBV11-2	many	TRBJ2-1	CASSLSSGGYNEQFF
TRBV11-2	few	TRBJ2-7	CASSPPASGYYEQYF
TRBV30	NA	TRBJ2-1	CAWGGLAGEIEQFF
TRBV4-3	NA	TRBJ2-5	CAGSQGERLIQETQYF
TRBV20-1	NA	TRBJ2-3	CSGFSPSTDTQYF
TRBV5-5	many	TRBJ2-3	CASSLEGANPDTQYF
TRBV5-1	many	TRBJ2-2	CASSSEDRGLPGELFF
TRBV12-5	many	TRBJ2-1	CASGPTPGGVEQFF